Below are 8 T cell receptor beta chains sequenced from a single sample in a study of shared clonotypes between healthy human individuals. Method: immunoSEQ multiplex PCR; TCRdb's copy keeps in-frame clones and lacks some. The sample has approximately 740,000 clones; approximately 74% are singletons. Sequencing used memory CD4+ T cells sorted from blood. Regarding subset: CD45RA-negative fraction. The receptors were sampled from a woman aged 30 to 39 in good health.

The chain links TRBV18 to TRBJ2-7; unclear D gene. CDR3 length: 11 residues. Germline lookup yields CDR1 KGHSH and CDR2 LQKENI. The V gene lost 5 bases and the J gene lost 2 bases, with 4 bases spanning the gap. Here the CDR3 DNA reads TGTGCCAGCTCAGTCACCTACGAGCAGTACTTC. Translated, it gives CASSVTYEQYF.

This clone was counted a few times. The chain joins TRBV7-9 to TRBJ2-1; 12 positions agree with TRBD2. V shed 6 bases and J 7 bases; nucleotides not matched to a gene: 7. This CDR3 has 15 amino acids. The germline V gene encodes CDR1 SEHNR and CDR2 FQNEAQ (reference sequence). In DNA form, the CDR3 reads TGTGCCAGCAGTCGACTAGCGGGAGATACAAATGAGCAGTTCTTC. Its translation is CASSRLAGDTNEQFF. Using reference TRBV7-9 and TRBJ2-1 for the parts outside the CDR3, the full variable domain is DTGVSQNPRHKITKRGQNVTFRCDPISEHNRLYWYRQTLGQGPEFLTYFQNEAQLEKSRLLSDRFSAERPKGSFSTLEIQRTEQGDSAMYLCASSRLAGDTNEQFFGPGTRLTVL.

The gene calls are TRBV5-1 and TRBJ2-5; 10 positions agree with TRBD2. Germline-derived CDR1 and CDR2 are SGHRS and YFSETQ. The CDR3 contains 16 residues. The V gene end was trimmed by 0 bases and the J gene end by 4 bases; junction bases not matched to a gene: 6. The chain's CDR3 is CASSLGASGSGETQYF. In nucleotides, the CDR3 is TGCGCCAGCAGCTTGGGGGCTAGCGGGAGTGGAGAGACCCAGTACTTC.

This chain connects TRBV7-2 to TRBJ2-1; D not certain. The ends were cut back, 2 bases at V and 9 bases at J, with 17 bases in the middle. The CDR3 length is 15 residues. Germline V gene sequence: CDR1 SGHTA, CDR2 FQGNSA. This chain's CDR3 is CASSLRGGVVPEQFF. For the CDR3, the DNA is TGTGCCAGCAGCTTAAGAGGTGGTGTAGTTCCTGAGCAGTTCTTC.

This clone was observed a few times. CDR3 amino acids: CASRTPGTWISQPQHF. CDR3 nucleotides: TGCGCCAGCAGGACTCCCGGGACCTGGATAAGTCAGCCCCAGCATTTT. The rearrangement uses TRBV10-1 and TRBJ1-5, with D perhaps TRBD1 (5 bases). CDR3 length: 16 amino acids. The germline gives CDR1 WNHNN, CDR2 SYGVQD (reference sequence). Trimming removed 6 bases at V and 6 bases at J, with 21 bases between.

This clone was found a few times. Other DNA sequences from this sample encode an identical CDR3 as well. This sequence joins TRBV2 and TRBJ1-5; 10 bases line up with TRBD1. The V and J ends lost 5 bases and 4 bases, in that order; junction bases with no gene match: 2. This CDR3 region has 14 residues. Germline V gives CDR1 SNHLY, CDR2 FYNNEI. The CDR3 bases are TGTGCCAGCAGTCGGACAGGGGGAAATCAGCCCCAGCATTTT. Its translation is CASSRTGGNQPQHF.

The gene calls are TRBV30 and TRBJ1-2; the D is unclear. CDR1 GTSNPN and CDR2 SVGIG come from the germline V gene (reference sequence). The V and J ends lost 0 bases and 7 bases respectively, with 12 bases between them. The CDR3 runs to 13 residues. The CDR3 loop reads CAWSVRALSGYTF. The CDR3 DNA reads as TGTGCCTGGAGTGTACGGGCCTTGAGTGGCTACACCTTC.

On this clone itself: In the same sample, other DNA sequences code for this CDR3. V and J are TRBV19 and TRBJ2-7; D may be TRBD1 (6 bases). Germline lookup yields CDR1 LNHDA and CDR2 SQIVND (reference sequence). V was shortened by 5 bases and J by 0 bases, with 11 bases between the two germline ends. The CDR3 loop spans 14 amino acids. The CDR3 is CASSSTGDSYEQYF. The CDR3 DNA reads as TGTGCCAGTAGTTCGACAGGAGACTCCTACGAGCAGTACTTC.